The 18 T cell receptor beta chains given below trace back to one sample, sequenced in a study of T-cell memory formation after mild COVID-19. TCRdb re-analysed the 5' RACE reads in MiXCR, keeping a single row per CDR3 protein. The data show 80,000 to 95,000 distinct CDR3 sequences, 25% seen once. The sequencing sample was made of PBMCs or a T cell subset sorted from them (not recorded which). Every receptor here comes from a man younger than 30 who had mild COVID-19 (a few samples of this study predate the infection). Cell type and time point are not known.

The rearrangement uses TRBV6-6 and TRBJ1-1; 10 bases line up with TRBD1. V gave up 2 bases and J gave up 2 bases; unmatched junction bases: 5. The CDR3 covers 16 residues. Germline loops: CDR1 MNHNY, CDR2 SVGAGI (reference sequence). CDR3 amino acids: CASSYRDRGPNTEAFF. CDR3 bases: TGTGCCAGCAGTTACCGTGACAGGGGGCCTAACACTGAAGCTTTCTTT.

The chain couples TRBV11-1 to TRBJ2-7; 8 bases align to TRBD1. The length of the CDR3 is 17 residues. The V gene's germline CDR1 is SGHAT and CDR2 FQDESV (reference sequence). Germline trimming cut 5 bases from V and 3 bases from J; bases unmatched to any gene: 15. The CDR3 nucleotides are TGTGCCAGCAGCCACGGACAGGGCCCCGAATCCCTCTACGAGCAGTACTTC. This gives the protein CASSHGQGPESLYEQYF.

The genes are TRBV6-6 and TRBJ1-6; D gene uncertain. The V and J ends lost 2 bases and 15 bases respectively, with 8 bases between them. Germline-derived CDR1 and CDR2 are MNHNY and SVGAGI (reference sequence). The CDR3 has 11 residues. CDR3 DNA: TGTGCCAGCAGTTACGGCGGGGACCTCCACTTT. Translated, it gives CASSYGGDLHF.

The gene calls are TRBV7-6 and TRBJ1-1; no definite D call. Trimming removed 0 bases at V and 3 bases at J, with 8 bases between. From germline, CDR1 is SGHVS and CDR2 FNYEAQ. The CDR3 spans 14 residues. CDR3 protein: CASSLAGSDTEAFF. The CDR3 DNA reads as TGTGCCAGCAGCTTAGCAGGGTCCGACACTGAAGCTTTCTTT.

This clonotype was observed a handful of times. The chain carries TRBV5-1 and TRBJ1-2, with D uncertain. Germline CDR1 SGHRS, CDR2 YFSETQ. Trimming stripped 0 bases from V and 2 bases from J, with 14 bases between. The CDR3 length is 16 residues. The CDR3 loop is CASSLAQVGPNYGYTF. CDR3 sequence (DNA): TGCGCCAGCAGCTTGGCCCAGGTAGGGCCCAACTATGGCTACACCTTC. Using reference TRBV5-1 and TRBJ1-2 for the parts outside the CDR3, the full variable domain is KAGVTQTPRYLIKTRGQQVTLSCSPISGHRSVSWYQQTPGQGLQFLFEYFSETQRNKGNFPGRFSGRQFSNSRSEMNVSTLELGDSALYLCASSLAQVGPNYGYTFGSGTRLTVV.

The V gene is TRBV20-1, the J gene TRBJ2-1, with 13 nucleotides matching TRBD2. The CDR3 has 20 amino acids. CDR1 DFQATT and CDR2 SNEGSKA come from the germline V gene (reference sequence). Trimming took 3 bases from V and 0 from J; bases not matched to a gene: 14. CDR3 nucleotides: TGCAGTGCTAGTCGACCAGGGGGACTAGCGGGGTCCCACTCCTACAATGAGCAGTTCTTC. Protein sequence: CSASRPGGLAGSHSYNEQFF.

This clonotype was counted between two and nine times. The J gene is TRBJ2-5, the V gene TRBV28; possible D gene TRBD1, 5 bases. From germline, CDR1 is MDHEN and CDR2 SYDVKM. Trimming removed 10 bases from V and 5 bases from J, with 26 bases in between. The CDR3 has 16 amino acids. CDR3 nucleotides: TGTGCCATCCCCGACCCGACAGAAAGGCGTGGGGAGACCCAGTACTTC. Residues: CAIPDPTERRGETQYF.

Only a few counts were recorded for this clonotype. The rearrangement links TRBV6-2 or TRBV6-3 to TRBJ1-2; D might be TRBD1 (6 bases). The CDR3 covers 13 residues. V lost 2 bases to trimming and J lost 7 bases, with 11 bases between them. Germline values: CDR1 MNHEY, CDR2 SVGEGT. As DNA, the CDR3 is TGTGCCAGCAGTTACGAGACAGGTCTTGGCTACACCTTC. Translation: CASSYETGLGYTF.

CDR3 region: CASSQGGIGEYEQYV. The CDR3 DNA reads TGTGCCAGCAGCCAAGGCGGCATCGGAGAATACGAGCAGTACGTC. The chain uses TRBV4-2 and TRBJ2-7; D not resolved. The V gene lost 1 base and the J gene lost 4 bases, with 14 bases spanning the gap. This CDR3 is built from 15 residues. Germline CDR1 and CDR2: LGHNA and YNFKEQ.

This clonotype was detected a few times. This chain uses TRBV5-1 with TRBJ2-7; D not resolved. Germline V gene data show CDR1 as SGHRS and CDR2 as YFSETQ. The V gene lost 0 bases and the J gene lost 6 bases, with 13 bases spanning the gap. The CDR3 has 14 residues. This chain's CDR3 is CASSLVGSLGEQYF. The DNA of the CDR3 is TGCGCCAGCAGCTTGGTTGGTTCGCTGGGCGAGCAGTACTTC.

This clonotype has a handful of counts. The CDR3 spells CASSRSGVAYEQYF. The DNA for the CDR3 is TGTGCCAGCAGCCGGTCAGGGGTAGCCTACGAGCAGTACTTC. The chain combines TRBV14 with TRBJ2-7; perhaps TRBD1 as D (6 bases). This CDR3 is built from 14 residues. Trimming removed 4 bases at V and 2 bases at J, with 12 bases between. Germline values: CDR1 SGHDN, CDR2 FVKESK.

V usage is TRBV29-1 and J usage is TRBJ1-1, with TRBD1 identical over 8 bases. The CDR3 sequence is 15 residues long. The germline gives CDR1 SQVTM, CDR2 ANQGSEA. J gave up 1 base and V 6 bases, and 10 bases lay outside the gene matches. The CDR3 loop is CSVETGARENTEAFF. In DNA form, the CDR3 reads TGCAGCGTCGAGACAGGGGCCAGAGAGAACACTGAAGCTTTCTTT.

The chain recombines TRBV27 with TRBJ1-1, with a weak D call TRBD1 (6 bases). The CDR3 extends over 14 amino acids. V was cut by 3 bases and J by 0 bases, with 8 bases left in between. CDR1 and CDR2 from the germline V gene are MNHEY and SMNVEV (reference sequence). CDR3 nucleotides: TGTGCCAGCAGTTTCAGGGGATTGAACACTGAAGCTTTCTTT. This translates into CASSFRGLNTEAFF.

In its sample, this clonotype was seen a few times. This chain uses TRBV5-6 with TRBJ2-5, with D tentatively TRBD1 (5 bases). CDR1 and CDR2 (germline): SGHDT, YYEEEE. The CDR3 spans 13 residues. V lost 4 bases and J 5 bases, leaving 12 bases between the germline ends. The CDR3 coding sequence is TGTGCCAGCAGCCAGGGCTTCGGGGAGACCCAGTACTTC. Translated, it gives CASSQGFGETQYF.

V usage is TRBV15 and J usage is TRBJ2-2; TRBD1 aligns across 9 bases. Germline V gene sequence: CDR1 LNHNV, CDR2 YYDKDF (reference sequence). Unmatched junction bases numbered 5, after V lost 1 base and J lost 2 bases. The CDR3 sequence is 17 residues long. CDR3 in amino acids: CATSRALGQGNTGELFF. For the CDR3, the DNA is TGTGCCACCAGCAGAGCTTTGGGACAGGGCAACACCGGGGAGCTGTTTTTT.

The chain combines TRBV5-1 with TRBJ2-3, with TRBD2 matching 9 bases. V trimming: 0 bases; J trimming: 3 bases; junction bases outside the gene matches: 2. Germline V gene sequence: CDR1 SGHRS, CDR2 YFSETQ. The CDR3 is 15 residues long. The CDR3 here is CASSLGLAGTDTQYF. For the CDR3, the DNA is TGCGCCAGCAGCTTGGGGCTAGCGGGGACAGATACGCAGTATTTT.

This clonotype was observed a few times. V usage is TRBV7-9 and J usage is TRBJ2-7, with D tentatively TRBD1 (5 bases). V lost 1 base to trimming and J lost 12 bases, with 16 bases between them. This CDR3 spans 13 amino acids. CDR1 is SEHNR, CDR2 FQNEAQ, per germline (reference sequence). CDR3 region: CASSLDLRAGLYF. CDR3 in DNA: TGTGCCAGCAGCTTAGATCTTCGGGCAGGGTTGTACTTC.

The chain employs TRBV6-5 and TRBJ1-2, with unresolved D. The CDR3 covers 13 residues. The germline V and J ends were trimmed by 0 bases and 5 bases, with 7 bases remaining between them. CDR1 is MNHEY and CDR2 is SVGAGI in the germline V gene. The CDR3 reads CASSYSSVYGYTF. The DNA for the CDR3 is TGTGCCAGCAGTTACTCGTCAGTATATGGCTACACCTTC.